These T cell receptor beta chains were read from a single sample in a study of cytomegalovirus exposure and HLA in healthy donors. Profiled with immunoSEQ multiplex PCR; TCRdb holds only in-frame clones, not every one. The sample records 180,000 or so clones, 8.5% to 10% being singletons. Sample: PBMCs. The receptors originated from a woman in her twenties or thirties in good health and CMV-seropositive. The CDR3 runs from the conserved cysteine through the conserved F or W.

V gene,CDR3 protein
TRBV6-5,CASSRGQGAYGYTF
TRBV9,CASSVGGGNQPQHF
TRBV11-2,CASSLITGRAANEQFF
TRBV7-9,CASSSGQSYEQYF
TRBV10-3,CAIRGQGGVEAFF
TRBV2,CASTLNSGEQYF
TRBV5-1,CASSLTLDEQFF
TRBV25-1,CASSDVGANEQFF
TRBV11-2,CASSWGLAGPGELFF
TRBV11-3,CASSLTVGGRWTGELFF
TRBV19,CASGDRGPPYGYTF
TRBV2,CASSEEGNYGYTF
TRBV2,CASSVPPVWLDQYF
TRBV15,CATSRRETQYF
TRBV19,CASSLNRDRYSNQPQHF
TRBV7-2,CASTLPGQGGQPQHF
TRBV25-1,CASSVPGDTQYF
TRBV30,CAWSLDPGTSGNSYEQYF
TRBV7-8,CASSLRQAQPQHF
TRBV10-2,CASSGPPDRDGNTIYF
TRBV10-3,CAMSAGGTYEQYF
TRBV29-1,CSGGTAREQYF
TRBV6-1,CASSTGTGRNTQYF
TRBV19,CASSTLQLGVEKLFF
TRBV9,CASSVGVLAGVETQYF
TRBV18,CASSPPRGSGEYEQYF
TRBV29-1,CSVEPGTEAYGYTF
TRBV6-1,CASSDPLWGGSHEQYF
TRBV7-9,CASSSLQGALSYEQYF
TRBV15,CATSIRLSRDMNQPQHF
TRBV9,CASSVGDTRGTSREQYF
TRBV7-8,CASSLAGWDEQFF
TRBV29-1,CSGGQGVNEKLFF
TRBV12-2,CASRLARRQENTEAFF
TRBV4-1,CASSQAAGVYAGYTF